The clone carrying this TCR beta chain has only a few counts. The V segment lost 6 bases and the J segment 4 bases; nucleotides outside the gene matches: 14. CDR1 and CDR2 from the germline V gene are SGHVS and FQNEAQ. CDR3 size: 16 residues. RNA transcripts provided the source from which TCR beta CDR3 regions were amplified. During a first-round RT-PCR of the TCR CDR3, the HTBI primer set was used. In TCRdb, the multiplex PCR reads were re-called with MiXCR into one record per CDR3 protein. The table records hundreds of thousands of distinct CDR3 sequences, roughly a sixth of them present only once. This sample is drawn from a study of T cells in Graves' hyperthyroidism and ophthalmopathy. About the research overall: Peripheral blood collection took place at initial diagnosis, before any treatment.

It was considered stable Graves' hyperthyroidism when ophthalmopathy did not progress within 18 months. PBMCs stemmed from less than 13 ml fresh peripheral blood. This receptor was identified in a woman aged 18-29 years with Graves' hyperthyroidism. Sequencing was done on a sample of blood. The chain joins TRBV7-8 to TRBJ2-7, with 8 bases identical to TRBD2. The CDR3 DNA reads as TGTGCCAGCAGGGACGAATTAGCGGGACTGACTTACGAGCAGTACTTC. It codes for CASRDELAGLTYEQYF.